The rows below give T cell receptor beta chains drawn from one sample of a study of shared clonotypes between healthy human individuals. The data were produced by immunoSEQ multiplex PCR, yet TCRdb's version contains in-frame clones alone and is incomplete. The sample includes approximately 1,000,000 clones, around three quarters of them seen just once. Sequenced material: memory CD4+ T cells from PBMCs. These receptors originate from a man aged 18 to 29 in good health. Some clones in this sample may be carry-over from other donors' samples. Both conserved end residues are part of each CDR3. Each record gives: clone size, J gene, D gene, V gene, CDR3 length, CDR3 DNA, CDR3 protein. A D gene is named only where the DNA matches it firmly. Clone size is not always given. Where it is, it says once, few, many or a class for expanded clones.

>few|TRBJ2-2|TRBD2|TRBV4-2|16
TGTGCCAGCAGCCAACCTAGCGGGAGCAGTACCGGGGAGCTGTTTTTT
CASSQPSGSSTGELFF
>NA|TRBJ2-7|NA|TRBV15|16
TGTGCCACCAGCAGAACCCGACAGGGTGCGGGATACGAGCAGTACTTC
CATSRTRQGAGYEQYF
>NA|TRBJ1-2|NA|TRBV5-6|12
TGTGCCAGCAGCTTCAAAGGCTATGGCTACACCTTC
CASSFKGYGYTF
>many|TRBJ1-1|TRBD1|TRBV5-1|16
TGCGCCAGCAGCCCTGGGACAGGGGGCGCGGGCACTGAAGCTTTCTTT
CASSPGTGGAGTEAFF
>NA|TRBJ1-5|NA|TRBV2|13
TGTGCCAGCGGGGGTTCGGGGGGGCAGCCCCAGCATTTT
CASGGSGGQPQHF
>NA|TRBJ1-3|NA|TRBV7-2|14
TGTGCCAGCAGCACCGGGACTAGCGGAAACACCATATATTTT
CASSTGTSGNTIYF
>NA|TRBJ1-2|NA|TRBV15|13
TGTGCCACCAGCAGAGATCACAACTATGGCTACACCTTC
CATSRDHNYGYTF
>NA|TRBJ2-7|NA|TRBV11-3|15
TGTGCCAGCAGCTTAGTGTCCTGGACAACGTACGAGCAGTACTTC
CASSLVSWTTYEQYF
>few|TRBJ2-3|TRBD2|TRBV2|15
TGTGCCAGCAGCGGGACTACTCCGAGCACAGATACGCAGTATTTT
CASSGTTPSTDTQYF
>NA|TRBJ1-6|NA|TRBV27|15
TGTGCCAGCAGCCAATACTGGGGAAGTGATTCACCCCTCCACTTT
CASSQYWGSDSPLHF
>few|TRBJ1-1|NA|TRBV5-1|14
TGCGCCAGCAGCCCGGGGACACCGAACACTGAAGCTTTCTTT
CASSPGTPNTEAFF
>NA|TRBJ2-5|NA|TRBV14|15
TGTGCCAGCAGCCAAGTCCAGGGACGGGCAGAGACCCAGTACTTC
CASSQVQGRAETQYF
>NA|TRBJ2-5|NA|TRBV1|17
TGCACCAGCAGCCAAGAAGTCAGGTCAGCGGGAGGAGAGACCCAGTACTTC
CTSSQEVRSAGGETQYF
>NA|TRBJ2-3|NA|TRBV19|15
TGTGCCAGTAGTGGTTACAGGGATCCCACAGATACGCAGTATTTT
CASSGYRDPTDTQYF
>NA|TRBJ2-5|NA|TRBV28|14
TGTGCCAGCAGCGTCCCGGGACACCAAGAGACCCAGTACTTC
CASSVPGHQETQYF
>NA|TRBJ2-3|TRBD2|TRBV18|13
TGTGCCAGCTCTAGCGGGATAGATGATACGCAGTATTTT
CASSSGIDDTQYF
>NA|TRBJ2-7|NA|TRBV29-1|13
TGCAGCGTTGAAGAATTCCAGGATCACGAGCAGTACTTC
CSVEEFQDHEQYF
>NA|TRBJ2-5|TRBD2|TRBV28|16
TGTGCCAGCAGTCCTATGGGACTAGCGGGAGTAGAGACCCAGTACTTC
CASSPMGLAGVETQYF
>NA|TRBJ1-4|NA|TRBV5-1|14
TGCGCCAGCAGCTTAGGACAGCCAAATGAAAAACTGTTTTTT
CASSLGQPNEKLFF
>NA|TRBJ2-5|TRBD2|TRBV4-1|17
TGCGCCAGCAGCCAAGATGTGGAGCGGGAGGCGGGGAAGACCCAGTACTTC
CASSQDVEREAGKTQYF
>NA|TRBJ1-2|NA|TRBV18|16
TGTGCCAGCTCACCAGACTTGACAGGCCTTAACTATGGCTACACCTTC
CASSPDLTGLNYGYTF
>NA|TRBJ1-3|TRBD1|TRBV5-1|18
TGCGCCAGCAGCTTGGGGCCCGGGACAGGGACGTCTGGAAACACCATATATTTT
CASSLGPGTGTSGNTIYF
>NA|TRBJ2-1|TRBD1|TRBV5-4|16
TGTGCCAGCAGCCCTCGGACAGGGGAGGAAGTTAATGAGCAGTTCTTC
CASSPRTGEEVNEQFF
>NA|TRBJ1-5|NA|TRBV27|17
TGTGCCAGCAGCCGGAGCCCAGGACTAGGGGGCAATCAGCCCCAGCATTTT
CASSRSPGLGGNQPQHF
>NA|TRBJ2-2|NA|TRBV9|14
TGTGCCAGCAGCGATACACTGGACACCGGGGAGCTGTTTTTT
CASSDTLDTGELFF
>NA|TRBJ1-4|NA|TRBV7-8|14
TGTGCCAGCAGCGTAGTAGGCCAAAAGGAAAAACTGTTTTTT
CASSVVGQKEKLFF
>few|TRBJ1-1|TRBD1|TRBV19|13
TGTGCCAGTAGTGCTTGGGACAGAATTGAAGCTTTCTTT
CASSAWDRIEAFF
>once|TRBJ1-5|NA|TRBV2|13
TGTGCCAGCGGCGCGGGCCGCGGGCAGCCCCAGCATTTT
CASGAGRGQPQHF